The text below deals with one T cell receptor (beta chain). Its antigen is undetermined. The data derive from a study of T cell responses to AZD1222 COVID-19 vaccine. Study-level findings and limits: Clonal diversity was possibly underestimated, and white British individuals and females predominated among donors. Seropositivity was recorded at baseline in only 6 or 7 AZD1222 recipients.

TCRdb's copy holds only in-frame clones and misses some; the assay was immunoSEQ multiplex PCR. The table lists approximately 300,000 clones, around 92% of them singletons. V was clipped by 4 bases and J by 3 bases, with 12 bases between them. CDR1 and CDR2 (germline): SGHAT, FQNNGV. The CDR3 is made up of 14 amino acids. The V gene is TRBV11-2, the J gene TRBJ1-2; TRBD1 is a possible D gene (5 bases). The material was peripheral blood, obtained 28 days after the second AZD1222 dose. The TCR originated in an adult who received the AZD1222 COVID-19 vaccine. CDR3 sequence (DNA): TGTGCCAGCAGCTCCGGCGGGGGGTACTATGGCTACACCTTC. It specifies CASSSGGGYYGYTF.